The T cell receptor (beta chain) described here comes from a study of shared clonotypes between healthy human individuals. The CDR3 loop spans 17 amino acids. Looked up from germline, CDR1 is LNHDA and CDR2 is SQIVND (reference sequence). Trimming removed 3 bases at V and 1 base at J, with 18 bases between. The protocol was immunoSEQ multiplex PCR, while the TCRdb copy is restricted to in-frame clones and leaves out a portion. The sample lists 2 million to 2.5 million clones, approximately 95% occurring once. Sequenced sample: naive CD4+ T cells from PBMCs. The subset was: CD45RA+ positively selected. The rearrangement links TRBV19 to TRBJ2-5; the D gene is possibly TRBD2 (7 bases). This TCR was recovered from a man younger than 30 in good health. Some clones in this sample may be carry-over from other donors' samples. The CDR3 reads CASSMTGGGRSQETQYF. The CDR3 DNA is TGTGCCAGTAGTATGACGGGGGGCGGACGTAGCCAAGAGACCCAGTACTTC.